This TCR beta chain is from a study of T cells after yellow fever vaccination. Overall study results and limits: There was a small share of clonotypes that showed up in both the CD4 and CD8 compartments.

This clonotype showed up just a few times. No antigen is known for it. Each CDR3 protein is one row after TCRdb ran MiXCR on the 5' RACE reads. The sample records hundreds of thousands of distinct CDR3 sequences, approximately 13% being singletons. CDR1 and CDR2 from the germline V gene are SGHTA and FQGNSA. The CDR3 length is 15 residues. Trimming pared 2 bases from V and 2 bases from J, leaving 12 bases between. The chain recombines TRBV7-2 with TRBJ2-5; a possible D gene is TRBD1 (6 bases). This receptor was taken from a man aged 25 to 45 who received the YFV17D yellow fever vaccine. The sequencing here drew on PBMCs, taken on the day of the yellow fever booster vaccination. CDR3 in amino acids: CASSLQTGPQETQYF. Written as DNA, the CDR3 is TGTGCCAGCAGCTTACAAACAGGGCCACAAGAGACCCAGTACTTC.